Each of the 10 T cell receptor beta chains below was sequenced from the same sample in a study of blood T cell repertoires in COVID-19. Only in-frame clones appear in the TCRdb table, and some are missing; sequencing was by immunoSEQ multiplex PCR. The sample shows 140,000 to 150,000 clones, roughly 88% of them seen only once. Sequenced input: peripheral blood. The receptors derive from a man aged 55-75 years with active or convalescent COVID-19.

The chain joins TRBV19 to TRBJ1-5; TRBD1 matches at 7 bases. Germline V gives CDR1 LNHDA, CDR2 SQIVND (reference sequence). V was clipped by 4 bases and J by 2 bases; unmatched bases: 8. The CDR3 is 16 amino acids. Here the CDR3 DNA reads TGTGCCAGTAGTAGCAATACAGGGGTCCGCAATCAGCCCCAGCATTTT. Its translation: CASSSNTGVRNQPQHF.

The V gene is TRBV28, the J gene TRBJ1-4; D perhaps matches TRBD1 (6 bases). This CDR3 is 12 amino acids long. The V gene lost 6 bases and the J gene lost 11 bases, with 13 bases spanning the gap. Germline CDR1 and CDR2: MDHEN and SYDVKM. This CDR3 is CASRQGSGKLFF. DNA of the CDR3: TGTGCCAGCAGACAGGGATCCGGGAAACTGTTTTTT.

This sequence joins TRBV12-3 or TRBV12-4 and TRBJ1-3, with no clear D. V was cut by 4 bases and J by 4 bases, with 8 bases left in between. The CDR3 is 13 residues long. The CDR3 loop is CASSSQSGNTIYF. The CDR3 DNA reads TGTGCCAGCAGTTCACAGTCCGGAAACACCATATATTTT.

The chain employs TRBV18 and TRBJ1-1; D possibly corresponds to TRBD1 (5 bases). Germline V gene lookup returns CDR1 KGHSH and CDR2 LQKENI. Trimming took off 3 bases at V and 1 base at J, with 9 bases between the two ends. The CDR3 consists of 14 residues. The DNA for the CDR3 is TGTGCCAGCTCACCCCAGGGATCGAACACTGAAGCTTTCTTT. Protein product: CASSPQGSNTEAFF.

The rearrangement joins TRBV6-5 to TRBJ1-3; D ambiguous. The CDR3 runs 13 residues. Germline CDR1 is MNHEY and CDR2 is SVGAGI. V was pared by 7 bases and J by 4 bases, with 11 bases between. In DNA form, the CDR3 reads TGTGCCAGCATGTCCGGGTTAGGAAACACCATATATTTT. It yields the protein CASMSGLGNTIYF.

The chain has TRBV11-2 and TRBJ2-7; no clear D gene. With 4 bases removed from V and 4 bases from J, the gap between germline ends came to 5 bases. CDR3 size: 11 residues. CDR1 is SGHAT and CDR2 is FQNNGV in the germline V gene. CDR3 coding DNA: TGTGCCAGCAGCTCTATATACGAGCAGTACGTC. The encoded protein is CASSSIYEQYV.

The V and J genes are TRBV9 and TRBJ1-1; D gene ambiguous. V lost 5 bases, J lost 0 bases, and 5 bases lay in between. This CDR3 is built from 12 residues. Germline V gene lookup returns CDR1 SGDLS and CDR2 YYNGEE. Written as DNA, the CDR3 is TGTGCCAGCAGGGCCGTGAACACTGAAGCTTTCTTT. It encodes CASRAVNTEAFF.

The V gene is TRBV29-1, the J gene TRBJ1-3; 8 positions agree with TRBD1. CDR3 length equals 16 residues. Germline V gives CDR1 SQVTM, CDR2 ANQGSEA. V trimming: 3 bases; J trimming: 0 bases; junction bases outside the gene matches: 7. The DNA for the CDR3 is TGCAGCGTTGAGTACCGACAGGGGAGCTCTGGAAACACCATATATTTT. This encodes CSVEYRQGSSGNTIYF. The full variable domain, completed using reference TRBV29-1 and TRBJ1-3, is SAVISQKPSRDICQRGTSLTIQCQVDSQVTMMFWYRQQPGQSLTLIATANQGSEATYESGFVIDKFPISRPNLTFSTLTVSNMSPEDSSIYLCSVEYRQGSSGNTIYFGEGSWLTVV.

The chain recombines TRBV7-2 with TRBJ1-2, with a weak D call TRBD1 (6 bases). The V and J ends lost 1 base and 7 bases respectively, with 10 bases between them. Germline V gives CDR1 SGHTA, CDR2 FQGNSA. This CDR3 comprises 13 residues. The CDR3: CASSLEQGGGYTF. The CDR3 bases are TGTGCCAGCAGCTTAGAACAGGGTGGTGGCTACACCTTC.

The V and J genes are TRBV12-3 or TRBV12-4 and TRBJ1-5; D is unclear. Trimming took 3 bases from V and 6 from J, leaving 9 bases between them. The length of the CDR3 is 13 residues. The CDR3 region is CASSFSSGQPQHF. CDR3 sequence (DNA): TGTGCCAGCAGTTTCTCCTCGGGTCAGCCCCAGCATTTT.